The clone carrying this T cell receptor beta chain was found once. This entry belongs to a study of patients and donors after allogeneic stem cell transplantation. TCRdb processed the RT-PCR reads anew with MiXCR; each CDR3 protein has one entry. This sample has fewer than 200,000 distinct CDR3 sequences, with about 32% found just once. Germline V gene lookup returns CDR1 LGHNA and CDR2 YSLEER. The CDR3 has 13 residues. Trimming pared 5 bases from V and 1 base from J, leaving 8 bases between. The source is a human donor who was either an allogeneic HSCT recipient or a stem cell or donor lymphocyte infusion donor (not recorded which). It is not recorded whose cells these are; they may come from a transplant donor. The chain links TRBV4-3 to TRBJ2-5; unclear D gene. The source material was blood, either unsorted or a sorted T cell fraction (not recorded which). The DNA of the CDR3 is TGCGCCAGCAGCTGGTTAGTCCAAGAGACCCAGTACTTC. It is translated as CASSWLVQETQYF.